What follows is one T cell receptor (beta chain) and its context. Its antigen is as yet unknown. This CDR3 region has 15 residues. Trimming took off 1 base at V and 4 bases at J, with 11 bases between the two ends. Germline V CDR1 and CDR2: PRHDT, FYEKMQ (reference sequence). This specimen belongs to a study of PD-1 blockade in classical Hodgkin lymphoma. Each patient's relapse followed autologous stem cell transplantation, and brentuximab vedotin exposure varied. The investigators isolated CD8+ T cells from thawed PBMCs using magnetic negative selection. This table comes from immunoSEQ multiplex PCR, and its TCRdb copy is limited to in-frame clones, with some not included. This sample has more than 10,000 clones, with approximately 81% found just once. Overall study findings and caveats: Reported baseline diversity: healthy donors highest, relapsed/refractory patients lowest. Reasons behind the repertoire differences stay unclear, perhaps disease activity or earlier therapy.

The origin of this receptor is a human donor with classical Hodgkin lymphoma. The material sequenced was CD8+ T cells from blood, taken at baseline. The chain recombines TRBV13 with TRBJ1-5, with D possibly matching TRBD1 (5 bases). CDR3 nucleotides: TGTGCCAGCAGCTTAGCTGGGGGAGTTAATCAGCCCCAGCATTTT. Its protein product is CASSLAGGVNQPQHF.